What follows are 8 T cell receptor beta chains derived from one specimen sequenced in a study of CD4 T cells in relation to SARS-CoV-2 and coronaviruses. These TCRs' antigens remain unknown. The repertoire was sequenced with immunoSEQ multiplex PCR; TCRdb's copy has only in-frame clones and lacks some. The data contain around 35,000 clones, 82% of them singletons. Source material: naive CD4+ T cells from PBMCs, cultured in vitro. As for subset: naive CD4+ T cells isolated by negative enrichment. Receptors were obtained from an adult with COVID-19.

V is TRBV24-1 and J is TRBJ2-2, with TRBD1 as a possible D gene (6 bases). Trimming stripped 7 bases from V and 1 base from J, with 6 bases between. The CDR3 spans 13 residues. The V gene's germline CDR1 is KGHDR and CDR2 SFDVKD. CDR3 bases: TGTGCCACCAGACAGGGGAACACCGGGGAGCTGTTTTTT. Amino acid sequence: CATRQGNTGELFF.

The chain couples TRBV9 to TRBJ2-5; possible D gene TRBD2, 6 bases. V was cut by 4 bases and J by 4 bases, with 11 bases left in between. The germline CDR1 and CDR2 sequences are SGDLS and YYNGEE. There are 13 residues in the CDR3. The CDR3 is CASSPLGRETQYF. As DNA, the CDR3 is TGTGCCAGCAGCCCCCTCGGGAGAGAGACCCAGTACTTC.

The rearrangement uses TRBV28 and TRBJ2-7; 7 bases fit TRBD1. Germline V lookup: CDR1 MDHEN, CDR2 SYDVKM. This CDR3 region has 15 residues. With V trimmed by 6 bases and J by 3 bases, 11 bases remained unmatched. CDR3 coding DNA: TGTGCCAGCAGCGTGGGTTACCAGGGGGACTACGAGCAGTACTTC. Residues: CASSVGYQGDYEQYF.

The chain joins TRBV30 to TRBJ2-5; 8 nucleotides match TRBD2. CDR1 and CDR2 from the germline V gene are GTSNPN and SVGIG (reference sequence). The CDR3 covers 14 residues. Trimming cost V 6 bases and J 4 bases; bases outside gene matches: 10. CDR3 in amino acids: CACNSGGDGETQYF. The CDR3 region has the DNA TGTGCCTGTAATTCGGGAGGGGACGGAGAGACCCAGTACTTC.

This clone was counted a few times. The genes are TRBV11-1 and TRBJ2-1; no reliable D call. The V and J ends lost 2 bases and 6 bases respectively, with 11 bases between them. Per the germline V gene, CDR1 is SGHAT and CDR2 is FQDESV (reference sequence). This CDR3 has 14 amino acids. CDR3 bases: TGTGCCAGCAGCTTAAGGAAGAGCTTCAATGAGCAGTTCTTC. Protein product: CASSLRKSFNEQFF.

The CDR3 loop is CASSTPLAGVSAETQYF. CDR3 bases: TGTGCCAGTAGTACCCCCCTAGCGGGAGTTTCCGCAGAGACCCAGTACTTC. The V and J genes are TRBV19 and TRBJ2-5; TRBD2 matches 10 bases. The J segment lost 4 bases and the V segment lost 4 bases, leaving 12 bases of the junction unmatched. This CDR3 has 17 residues. The V gene's germline CDR1 is LNHDA and CDR2 SQIVND (reference sequence).

The chain joins TRBV28 to TRBJ2-6; 8 nucleotides line up with TRBD1. Germline CDR1 is MDHEN and CDR2 is SYDVKM. The CDR3 sequence is 19 residues long. Trimming at V came to 6 bases and at J to 0 bases, leaving 13 bases not matched to a gene. In nucleotides, the CDR3 is TGTGCCAGCAGAGCCCGACAGGGGCGAATAAGCTCTGGGGCCAACGTCCTGACTTTC. It specifies CASRARQGRISSGANVLTF.

V is TRBV5-1 and J is TRBJ2-7, with no clear D. Germline CDR1 SGHRS, CDR2 YFSETQ. Trimming cost V 0 bases and J 0 bases, with 7 bases left between them. The CDR3 runs 14 residues. CDR3 sequence: CASSLVGNSYEQYF. In DNA form, the CDR3 reads TGCGCCAGCAGCTTGGTAGGCAACTCCTACGAGCAGTACTTC.